This T cell receptor beta chain is drawn from a study of blood T cell repertoires in COVID-19. At the level of the study: Acute and convalescent COVID-19 samples came from the United States, Italy and Spain. T cells, B-cell-depleted T cells, or PBMCs provided the cDNA or gDNA that served as material.

Germline values: CDR1 LGHDT, CDR2 YNNKEL (reference sequence). The CDR3 is 14 amino acids. V lost 7 bases to trimming and J lost 0 bases, with 12 bases between them. Original analysis: Reference gene primer amplification in the assay estimated nucleated cell counts. TCRdb's table, derived via immunoSEQ multiplex PCR, lists solely in-frame clones and lacks some. The V and J calls and the clone size are those of that table, but D and trimming were determined from the DNA. The table has about 240,000 clones, around four fifths seen once. The chain links TRBV3-1 (or the pseudogene TRBV3-2) to TRBJ1-1; possibly TRBD1 for D (6 bases). The source material was peripheral blood. This receptor was identified in a man aged 25 to 40 who had recovered from COVID-19. The CDR3 spells CASKPRDMNTEAFF. For the CDR3, the DNA is TGTGCCAGCAAGCCAAGGGACATGAACACTGAAGCTTTCTTT.